Sequencing of this T cell receptor (beta chain) was carried out in a study of identical twins. A universal primer site arose from template switching, and cDNA bore unique molecular identifiers. TCRdb itself ran the 5' RACE reads through MiXCR, one entry per CDR3 protein. In the table there are roughly 200,000 distinct CDR3 sequences, 6% to 9% of which are singletons. The CDR3 runs 15 residues. Per germline, CDR1 LGHDT and CDR2 YNNKEL (reference sequence). Deletions cut 3 bases from V and 2 bases from J, with 12 bases between. This clonotype was detected ten times or more. Its cognate antigen is unknown. Findings and caveats of the study: Sharing of beta out-of-frame sequences by twins showed a weaker excess. Out-of-frame TCR alpha sharing in monozygotic twins exceeded recombination model predictions.

Healthy Caucasians supplied all donations. The same data also contributed to another study, on yellow fever vaccine responses in identical twins.

This chain connects TRBV3-1 to TRBJ2-3; D unresolved. Input material: memory (CD45RO+) T cells sorted from blood. The clonotype comes from a woman aged 18 to 35 in good health. CDR3 coding DNA: TGTGCCAGCAGCCACTGGGCGGACCACACAGATACGCAGTATTTT. Amino acid sequence: CASSHWADHTDTQYF.